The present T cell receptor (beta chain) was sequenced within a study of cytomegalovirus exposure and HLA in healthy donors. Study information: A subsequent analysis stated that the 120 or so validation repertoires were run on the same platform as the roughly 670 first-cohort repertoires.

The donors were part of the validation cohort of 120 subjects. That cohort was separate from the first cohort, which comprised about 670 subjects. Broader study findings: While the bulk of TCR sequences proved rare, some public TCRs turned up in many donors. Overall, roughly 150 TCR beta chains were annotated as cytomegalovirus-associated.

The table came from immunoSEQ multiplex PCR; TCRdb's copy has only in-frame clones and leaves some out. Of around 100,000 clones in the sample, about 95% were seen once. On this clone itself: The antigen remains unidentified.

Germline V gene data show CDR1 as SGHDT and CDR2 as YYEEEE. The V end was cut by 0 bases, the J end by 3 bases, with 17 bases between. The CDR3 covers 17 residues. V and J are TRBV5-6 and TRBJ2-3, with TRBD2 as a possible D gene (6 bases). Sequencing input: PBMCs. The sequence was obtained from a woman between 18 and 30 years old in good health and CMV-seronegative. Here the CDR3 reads CASSLALRRALTDTQYF. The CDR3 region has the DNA TGTGCCAGCAGCTTGGCCTTGCGGAGGGCCCTTACAGATACGCAGTATTTT.